The T cell receptor beta chain under discussion was sequenced for a study of tumor and adjacent non-tumor tissue in lung cancer. General study points: Higher tumor TCR diversity was associated with shorter survival. Tumor tissue had significantly higher TCR diversity than normal lung. Top 100 clones took a larger repertoire share in normal lung.

In the case of this clonotype: Its antigen is still unknown. Because the CDR3 is missing its conserved closing phenylalanine or tryptophan, this is likely a read error.

TCRbeta libraries were built with three rounds of nested PCR, modified from ARM-PCR. TCRdb recomputed calls from the multiplex PCR reads with MiXCR, one row per CDR3 protein. The sample shows tens of thousands of distinct CDR3 sequences, approximately 68% of them seen only once. RNA was extracted from bulk tissue without any cell sorting. This non-tumor lung sample came from over 3 cm beyond the tumor edge. The clonotype originates from a woman aged 45 to 65 with non-small cell lung cancer. The material sequenced was distant non-tumor lung tissue.

The CDR3 is CASSPVGEEAFY. The CDR3 DNA follows: TGTGCCAGCAGCCCAGTAGGTGAGGAAGCTTTCTAT. This chain connects TRBV7-9 to TRBJ1-1; no definite D call. V was pared by 5 bases and J by 8 bases, with 12 bases between. The CDR3 has 12 residues. Germline V gene data show CDR1 as SEHNR and CDR2 as FQNEAQ (reference sequence).